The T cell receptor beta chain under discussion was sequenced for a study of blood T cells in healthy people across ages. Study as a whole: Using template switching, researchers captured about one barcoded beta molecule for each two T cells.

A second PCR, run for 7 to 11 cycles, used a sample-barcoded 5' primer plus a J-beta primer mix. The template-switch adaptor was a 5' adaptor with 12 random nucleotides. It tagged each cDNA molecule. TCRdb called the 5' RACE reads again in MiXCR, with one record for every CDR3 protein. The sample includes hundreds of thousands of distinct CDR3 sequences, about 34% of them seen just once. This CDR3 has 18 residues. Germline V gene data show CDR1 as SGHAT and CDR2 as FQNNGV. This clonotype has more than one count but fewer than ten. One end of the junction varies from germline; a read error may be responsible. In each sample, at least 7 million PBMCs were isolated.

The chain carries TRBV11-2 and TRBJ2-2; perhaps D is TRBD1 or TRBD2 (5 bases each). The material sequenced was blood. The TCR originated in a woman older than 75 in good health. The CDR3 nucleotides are TGTGCCAGCAGCTTAGGGGATCCAGGACATTTGAACACCGGGGAGCGGTTTTTT. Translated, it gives CASSLGDPGHLNTGERFF.